This TCR beta chain was captured in a study of control samples from healthy donors and cancer patients. Clones were sequenced by immunoSEQ multiplex PCR, and TCRdb holds only the in-frame ones, with some missing. The sample includes under 200,000 clones, roughly nine tenths of them seen just once. The CDR3 sequence is 16 residues long. Germline V gene sequence: CDR1 SGHNT, CDR2 YYREEE (reference sequence). The trim removed 0 bases at V and 2 bases at J, leaving 4 bases unmatched. This TCR was sampled from a woman aged 30 to 39 in good health. Material: blood. This chain joins TRBV5-4 and TRBJ1-2; TRBD1 aligns across 10 bases. The CDR3 DNA reads as TGTGCCAGCAGCTTGGTACGGGGACAGGGGAACTATGGCTACACCTTC. It specifies CASSLVRGQGNYGYTF.